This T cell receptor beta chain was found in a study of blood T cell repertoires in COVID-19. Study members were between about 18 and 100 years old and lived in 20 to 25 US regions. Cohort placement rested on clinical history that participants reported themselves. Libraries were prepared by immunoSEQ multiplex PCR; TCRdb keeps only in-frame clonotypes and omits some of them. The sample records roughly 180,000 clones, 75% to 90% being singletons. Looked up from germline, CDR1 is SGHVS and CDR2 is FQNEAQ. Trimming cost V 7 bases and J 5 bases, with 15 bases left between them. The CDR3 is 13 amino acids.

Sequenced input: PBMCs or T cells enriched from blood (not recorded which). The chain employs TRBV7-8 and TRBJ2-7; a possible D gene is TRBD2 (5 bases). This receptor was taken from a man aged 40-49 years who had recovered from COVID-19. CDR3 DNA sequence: TGTGCCAGCACCTCTCGGGGATCCGACGAGCAGTACTTC. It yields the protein CASTSRGSDEQYF.